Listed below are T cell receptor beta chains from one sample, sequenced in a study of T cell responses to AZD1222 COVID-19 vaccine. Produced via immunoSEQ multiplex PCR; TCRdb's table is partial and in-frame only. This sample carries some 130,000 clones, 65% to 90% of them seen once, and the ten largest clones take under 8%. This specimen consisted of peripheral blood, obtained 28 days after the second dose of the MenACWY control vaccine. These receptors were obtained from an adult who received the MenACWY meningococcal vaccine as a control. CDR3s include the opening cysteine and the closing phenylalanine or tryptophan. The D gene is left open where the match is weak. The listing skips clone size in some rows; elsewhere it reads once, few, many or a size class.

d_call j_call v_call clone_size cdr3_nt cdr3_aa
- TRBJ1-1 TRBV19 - TGTGCCAGTAGTACCAGTCGGGGGTCTAACACTGAAGCTTTCTTT CASSTSRGSNTEAFF
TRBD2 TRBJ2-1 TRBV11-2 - TGTGCCAGCAGCTTAGACGGGTCTAGCGGGACACTCAGGTCCTACAATGAGCAGTTCTTC CASSLDGSSGTLRSYNEQFF
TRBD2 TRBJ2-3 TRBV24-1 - TGTGCCACCAGTGCTGTTAGCGGGGGGGCTGATACGCAGTATTTT CATSAVSGGADTQYF
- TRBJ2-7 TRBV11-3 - TGTGCCAGCAGCTTATTTCAGGGAACCTACGAGCAGTACTTC CASSLFQGTYEQYF
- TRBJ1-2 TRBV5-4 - TGTGCCAGCAGCGCCCGGGAGATAATTGGAGGCACCTTC CASSAREIIGGTF
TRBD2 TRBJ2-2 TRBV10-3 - TGTGCCATCAGGACTAGCGTGGTGACCGGGGAGCTGTTTTTT CAIRTSVVTGELFF
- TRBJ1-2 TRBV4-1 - TGCGCCAGCAGCCAAGAGTCGACAGTAACTAACTATGGCTACACCTTC CASSQESTVTNYGYTF
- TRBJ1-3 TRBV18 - TGTGCCAGCTCGCCGATAGGACTGGGAGACACCATATATTTT CASSPIGLGDTIYF
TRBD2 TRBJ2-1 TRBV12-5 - TGTGCTAGTGGTTTGGGCGGGGGTCTTTACAATGAGCAGTTCTTC CASGLGGGLYNEQFF
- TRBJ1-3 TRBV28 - TGTGCCAGCAGTTTATTTGGGTCTGGAAACACCATATATTTT CASSLFGSGNTIYF
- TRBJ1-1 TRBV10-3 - TGTGCCGCCCGGGAAGGGTCTGGCACTGAAGCTTTCTTT CAAREGSGTEAFF
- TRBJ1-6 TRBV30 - TGTGCCTGGAGAACAAGCTCCTATAATTCACCCCTCCACTTT CAWRTSSYNSPLHF
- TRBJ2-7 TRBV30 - TGTGCCTGGAGTGTTTCAGTTTCCTACGAGCAGTACTTC CAWSVSVSYEQYF
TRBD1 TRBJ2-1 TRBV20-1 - TGCAGTGCTAGTAAGGGGGCGCGGATCCATGAGCAGTTCTTC CSASKGARIHEQFF
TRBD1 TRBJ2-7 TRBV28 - TGTGCCAGCAGCTATGGACAGGGATCAACCTACGAGCAGTACTTC CASSYGQGSTYEQYF
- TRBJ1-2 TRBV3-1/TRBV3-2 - TGTGCCAGCAGCCAGGCCGGCAGGGGCCTTGGCTACACCTTC CASSQAGRGLGYTF
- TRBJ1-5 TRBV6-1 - TGTGCCAGCAGTCAAGAGTCCACCTGGAGCAATCAGCCCCAGCATTTT CASSQESTWSNQPQHF
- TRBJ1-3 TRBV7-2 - TGTGCCAGCAGCTTAGTGGCAGGGGCCGGCGGTGGAAACACCATATATTTT CASSLVAGAGGGNTIYF
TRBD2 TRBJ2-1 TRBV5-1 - TGCGCCAGCAGCTTGAGTCTTAGCGGGGCTGGGGCGTTGGGTGAGCAGTTCTTC CASSLSLSGAGALGEQFF
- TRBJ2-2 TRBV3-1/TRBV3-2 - TGTGCCAGCAGCCAAGTATCAAGGACCGGGGAGCTGTTTTTT CASSQVSRTGELFF
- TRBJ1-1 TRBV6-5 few TGTGCCAGCACCATTCGCGGGCCGAACACTGAAGCTTTCTTT CASTIRGPNTEAFF
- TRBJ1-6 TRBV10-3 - TGTGCCATGAGGGCCTCGGAGGGATCACCCCTCCACTTT CAMRASEGSPLHF
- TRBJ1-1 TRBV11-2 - TGTGCCAGCAGCCGGTTAGGCACTGAAGCTTTCTTT CASSRLGTEAFF
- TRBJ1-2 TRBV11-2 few TGTGCCAGCAGCCTCACCTATGGCTACACCTTC CASSLTYGYTF
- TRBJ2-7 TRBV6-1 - TGTGCCAGCAGTGAATTGCAACCGGGATTACTGAGGGACTACGAGCAGTACTTC CASSELQPGLLRDYEQYF
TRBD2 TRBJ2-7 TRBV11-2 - TGTGCCAGCAGCCATCAGCTAGCGGGCATAGGATTCTACGAGCAGTACTTC CASSHQLAGIGFYEQYF
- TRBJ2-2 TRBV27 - TGTGCCAGCAGTCAAAACAGGGTTGGAGGGGAGCTGTTTTTT CASSQNRVGGELFF
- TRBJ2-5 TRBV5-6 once TGTGCCAGCAGCGGCCCGGAACAAGAGACCCAGTACTTC CASSGPEQETQYF